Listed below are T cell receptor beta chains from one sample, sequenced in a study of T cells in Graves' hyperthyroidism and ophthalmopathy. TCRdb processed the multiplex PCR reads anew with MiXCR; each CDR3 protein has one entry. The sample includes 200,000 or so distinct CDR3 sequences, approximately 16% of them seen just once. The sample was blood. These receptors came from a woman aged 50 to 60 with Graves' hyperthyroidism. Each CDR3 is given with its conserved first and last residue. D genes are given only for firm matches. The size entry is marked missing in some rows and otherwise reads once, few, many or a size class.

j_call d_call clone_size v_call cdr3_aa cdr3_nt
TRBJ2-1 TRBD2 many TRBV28 CASHNSFGRAFEQFF TGTGCCAGCCACAATTCCTTCGGGAGGGCATTTGAGCAGTTCTTC
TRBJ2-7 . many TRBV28 CASSLLLGEIGRQSSYEQYF TGTGCCAGCAGTTTATTGCTGGGGGAAATTGGGCGCCAATCATCCTACGAGCAGTACTTC
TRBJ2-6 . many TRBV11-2 CASSFILGSGANVLTF TGTGCCAGCAGCTTCATTTTGGGGTCTGGGGCCAACGTCCTGACTTTC
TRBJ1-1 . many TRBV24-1 CATSEGASTEAFF TGTGCCACCAGTGAAGGCGCGAGCACTGAAGCTTTCTTT
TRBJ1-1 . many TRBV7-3 CASSIDRNTEAFF TGTGCCAGCAGCATAGACAGGAACACTGAAGCTTTCTTT
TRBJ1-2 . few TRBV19 CASSMPGWQPRGDGYTF TGTGCCAGTAGTATGCCGGGCTGGCAGCCCCGGGGAGACGGCTACACCTTC
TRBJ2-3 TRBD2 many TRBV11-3 CASSLSGSGRALSTDTQYF TGTGCCAGCAGCTTGTCGGGTAGCGGGAGGGCCCTCAGCACAGATACGCAGTATTTT
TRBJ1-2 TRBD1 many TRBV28 CASSKDRAYGYTF TGTGCCAGCAGCAAGGACAGGGCCTATGGCTACACCTTC
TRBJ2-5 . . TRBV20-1 CSARGDGSRVETQYF TGCAGTGCTAGAGGGGACGGGAGTAGGGTAGAGACCCAGTACTTC
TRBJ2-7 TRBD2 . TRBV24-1 CATSDLRGTSGRLVIYEQYF TGTGCCACCAGTGATCTAAGAGGGACTAGCGGGAGATTGGTGATTTACGAGCAGTACTTC
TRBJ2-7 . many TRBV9 CASSPRPPPYHEQYF TGTGCCAGCAGCCCAAGGCCCCCCCCCTACCACGAGCAGTACTTC
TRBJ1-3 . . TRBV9 CASSGTVSSGNTIYF TGTGCCAGCAGCGGGACAGTTTCCTCTGGAAACACCATATATTTT
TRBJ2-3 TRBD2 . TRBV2 CASTQSSGSRTDTQYF TGTGCCAGCACCCAATCTAGCGGGAGTCGCACAGATACGCAGTATTTT
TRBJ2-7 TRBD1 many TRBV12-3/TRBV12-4 CASARGGSYEQYF TGTGCCAGCGCTCGAGGGGGCAGCTACGAGCAGTACTTC
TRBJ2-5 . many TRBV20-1 CSVSGQETQYF TGCAGTGTATCGGGGCAAGAGACCCAGTACTTC
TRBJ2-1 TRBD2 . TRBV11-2 CASSILAAAVNNEQFF TGTGCCAGCAGTATCCTAGCGGCCGCCGTTAACAATGAGCAGTTCTTC
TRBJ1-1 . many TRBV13 CASSSQSTEAFF TGTGCCAGCAGCTCCCAAAGCACTGAAGCTTTCTTT
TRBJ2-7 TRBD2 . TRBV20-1 CSARGLAGLDEQYF TGCAGTGCTAGAGGACTAGCGGGACTCGACGAGCAGTACTTC
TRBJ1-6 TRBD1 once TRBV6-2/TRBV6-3 CASSGGQGKGSPLHF TGTGCCAGCAGTGGCGGACAGGGGAAGGGTTCACCCCTCCACTTT
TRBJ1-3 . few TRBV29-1 CSVESSGNTIYF TGCAGCGTTGAAAGCTCTGGAAACACCATATATTTT
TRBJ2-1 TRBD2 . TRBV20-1 CSAYGTSGSYEQFF TGCAGTGCGTACGGGACTAGCGGGAGTTATGAGCAGTTCTTC
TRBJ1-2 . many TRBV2 CASSEARMTGGGYGYTF TGTGCCAGCAGTGAAGCAAGGATGACAGGCGGTGGCTATGGCTACACCTTC
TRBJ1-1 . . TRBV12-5 CASGSRVEAFF TGTGCTAGTGGTTCCAGGGTGGAAGCTTTCTTT
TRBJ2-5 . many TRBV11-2 CASSSHTRLEQETQYF TGTGCCAGCAGCTCCCACACCCGACTAGAACAAGAGACCCAGTACTTC
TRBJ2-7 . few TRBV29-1 CSVSGDTYEQYF TGCAGCGTGTCCGGGGACACCTACGAGCAGTACTTC
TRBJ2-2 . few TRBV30 CAWSEGRLELFF TGTGCCTGGAGTGAGGGGCGGCTGGAGCTGTTTTTT
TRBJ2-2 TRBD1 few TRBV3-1 CASSQTPGQGARTGELFF TGTGCCAGCAGCCAGACCCCGGGACAGGGGGCGCGAACCGGGGAGCTGTTTTTT
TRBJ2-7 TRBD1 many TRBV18 CASSTPIEGAQPYEQYF TGTGCCAGCTCAACACCAATTGAGGGGGCCCAGCCCTACGAGCAGTACTTC
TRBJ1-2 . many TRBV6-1 CASSEAPDSRVYGYTF TGTGCCAGCAGTGAAGCCCCGGACTCTAGGGTCTATGGCTACACCTTC
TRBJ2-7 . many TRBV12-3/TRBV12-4 CASRLGVNTYEQYF TGTGCCAGCAGACTGGGAGTCAATACCTACGAGCAGTACTTC
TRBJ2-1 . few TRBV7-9 CASSPTPPGQFF TGTGCCAGCAGCCCGACTCCGCCGGGCCAGTTCTTC
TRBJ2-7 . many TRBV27 CASSLEGVDSYEQYF TGTGCCAGCAGTTTAGAGGGGGTCGATTCCTACGAGCAGTACTTC
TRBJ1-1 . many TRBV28 CASGRSEPFF TGTGCCAGCGGACGTTCCGAGCCTTTCTTT
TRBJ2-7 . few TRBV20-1 CSARAAIWGYEQYF TGCAGTGCTAGGGCCGCGATTTGGGGCTACGAGCAGTACTTC
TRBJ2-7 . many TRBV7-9 CASSLGTAYEQYF TGTGCCAGCAGCTTAGGGACAGCCTACGAGCAGTACTTC
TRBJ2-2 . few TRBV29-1 CSVEDAGSNTGELFF TGCAGCGTTGAAGACGCGGGTTCGAACACCGGGGAGCTGTTTTTT
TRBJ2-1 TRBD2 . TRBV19 CASSSGGRVGEQFF TGTGCCAGTAGTTCTGGCGGGAGGGTAGGTGAGCAGTTCTTC